This is a list of T cell receptor beta chains from one sample in a study of cytomegalovirus exposure and HLA in healthy donors. Repertoires were generated with immunoSEQ multiplex PCR, while TCRdb's copy carries only in-frame clones and drops some. This sample yields about 150,000 clones, of which 60% to 70% are seen a single time; about 7.1% belongs to the top ten. The material sequenced was PBMCs. These receptors originate from a woman in her sixties or seventies in good health and CMV-seropositive. Both conserved end residues are part of each CDR3. Each record gives: V gene, clone size, J gene, CDR3 protein. Clone size is stated in some rows and not others, as once, few, many or a class when expanded.

TRBV7-3	.	TRBJ1-2	CASSLTTGGDGYTF
TRBV28	.	TRBJ2-7	CASTSILEQYF
TRBV7-3	.	TRBJ1-2	CASSLNRGVGYTF
TRBV7-9	.	TRBJ2-5	CASSLSGQQETQYF
TRBV11-2	.	TRBJ2-7	CASSLVIAGGSYEQYF
TRBV28	.	TRBJ2-1	CASSLWSSGRMNEQFF
TRBV11-2	.	TRBJ2-3	CASSYNRGPADTQYF
TRBV7-8	few	TRBJ1-1	CASSNRQGRPAEAFF
TRBV5-8	.	TRBJ2-7	CASSLDRDSKSSYEQYF
TRBV7-7	.	TRBJ2-3	CASSIGTASTDTQYF
TRBV18	.	TRBJ1-1	CASSPLTGNTEAFF